A single sample is the source of the 17 T cell receptor beta chains below, sequenced in a study of OX40 agonist ivuxolimab in advanced cancers. Libraries were prepared by immunoSEQ multiplex PCR; TCRdb keeps only in-frame clonotypes and omits some of them. The repertoire holds tens of thousands of clones, with 84% as singletons. The starting material was CD4+ or CD8+ T cells sorted from blood, obtained in a trial of the OX40 agonist ivuxolimab. These receptors came from an adult with an advanced solid tumor such as melanoma, head and neck, liver or kidney cancer.

V gene TRBV25-1 combines with J gene TRBJ2-5, with TRBD2 matching over 11 bases. Germline V gene sequence: CDR1 MGHDK, CDR2 SYGVNS. CDR3 size: 15 residues. With V trimmed by 2 bases and J by 3 bases, 2 bases remained unmatched. The CDR3 protein is CASSELTSGEETQYF. CDR3 coding DNA: TGTGCCAGCAGTGAACTGACTAGCGGGGAAGAGACCCAGTACTTC.

CDR3 in amino acids: CASSSSGFGNTIYF. CDR3 sequence (DNA): TGCGCCAGCAGCTCCTCAGGTTTTGGAAACACCATATATTTT. V and J are TRBV5-1 and TRBJ1-3; no reliable D call. This CDR3 is 14 amino acids long. The V gene lost 3 bases and the J gene lost 3 bases, with 10 bases spanning the gap. CDR1 is SGHRS and CDR2 is YFSETQ in the germline V gene.

The chain joins TRBV18 to TRBJ1-1; weak D call: TRBD1 (5 bases). The CDR3 covers 15 residues. V was trimmed by 3 bases and J by 2 bases, leaving 13 bases between them. Germline CDR1 reads KGHSH; CDR2 reads LQKENI. The CDR3 bases are TGTGCCAGCTCACCGGACACCTCCGGAAACACTGAAGCTTTCTTT. Protein product: CASSPDTSGNTEAFF.

J is TRBJ2-2 and V is TRBV27; D might be TRBD2 (7 bases). The germline V gene has CDR1 MNHEY and CDR2 SMNVEV (reference sequence). Between the trimmed V and J ends, which lost 3 bases and 4 bases, there was a span of 12 bases. This CDR3 is built from 15 residues. CDR3 coding DNA: TGTGCCAGCAGTTTGGGGCGGGGGCGCACCGGGGAGCTGTTTTTT. This translates into CASSLGRGRTGELFF.

This chain uses TRBV7-2 with TRBJ1-1, with a weak D call TRBD1 (6 bases). This CDR3 contains 14 residues. Trimming took 5 bases from V and 0 from J, leaving 10 bases between them. Germline CDR1 reads SGHTA; CDR2 reads FQGNSA. The CDR3 loop is CASSATGLNTEAFF. In DNA, the CDR3 is TGTGCCAGCAGCGCGACAGGATTGAACACTGAAGCTTTCTTT.

The chain combines TRBV21-1 with TRBJ2-5; the D call of TRBD1 is as the table states it, not checked on the DNA. TRBV21-1 is a listed pseudogene. This CDR3 has 16 residues. Written as DNA, the CDR3 is TGTGCCAGCGGAAACAGGGAATCTAACGACCAAGAGACCCAGTACTTC. Protein sequence: CASGNRESNDQETQYF.

The gene calls are TRBV7-9 and TRBJ1-1; D gene uncertain. Germline V gene sequence: CDR1 SEHNR, CDR2 FQNEAQ (reference sequence). This CDR3 comprises 13 residues. V lost 3 bases to trimming and J lost 5 bases, with 10 bases between them. The CDR3 region is CASSLNPGTEAFF. The CDR3 DNA reads TGTGCCAGCAGCTTGAATCCGGGGACTGAAGCTTTCTTT.

This clone was seen only once. The chain uses TRBV5-1 and TRBJ1-1; 7 nucleotides line up with TRBD1. Germline-derived CDR1 and CDR2 are SGHRS and YFSETQ. CDR3 length: 16 residues. V shed 3 bases, J shed 3 bases, and the junction held 11 bases outside the gene matches. DNA for the CDR3: TGCGCCAGCAGCTCCACCACGACAGGGTTGGACACTGAAGCTTTCTTT. Translation gives CASSSTTTGLDTEAFF.

The chain recombines TRBV6-1 with TRBJ2-7; D is perhaps TRBD1 (6 bases). V was cut by 5 bases and J by 0 bases, with 14 bases left in between. The germline CDR1 and CDR2 sequences are MNHNS and SASEGT. The CDR3 is 15 residues long. The DNA for the CDR3 is TGTGCCAGCAGTAGAACAGGGATAATCTCCTACGAGCAGTACTTC. It encodes CASSRTGIISYEQYF.

V is TRBV7-6 and J is TRBJ1-4; D ambiguous. The CDR3 has 16 amino acids. Trimming left V 3 bases short and J 1 base short, with 12 bases between. In germline, CDR1 is SGHVS, CDR2 FNYEAQ. CDR3 loop: CASSFRGEGTNEKLFF. The CDR3 DNA reads as TGTGCCAGCAGCTTCCGGGGAGAAGGAACTAATGAAAAACTGTTTTTT.

This rearrangement joins TRBV28 to TRBJ2-3; 9 bases align to TRBD2. CDR1 is MDHEN, CDR2 SYDVKM, per germline. The CDR3 is made up of 18 amino acids. V lost 5 bases and J lost 0; bases outside the gene matches: 12. Here the CDR3 reads CASSPMALTSGSTDTQYF. The CDR3 DNA follows: TGTGCCAGCAGTCCTATGGCCCTAACTAGCGGGAGCACAGATACGCAGTATTTT.

This chain connects TRBV7-2 to TRBJ2-5, with unresolved D. This CDR3 contains 14 residues. CDR1 and CDR2 from the germline V gene are SGHTA and FQGNSA. V was pared by 1 base and J by 1 base, with 7 bases between. The CDR3: CASSLGSSQETQYF. The DNA of the CDR3 is TGTGCCAGCAGCTTAGGATCTTCCCAAGAGACCCAGTACTTC.

The V gene is TRBV10-1, the J gene TRBJ1-1; D unclear. The germline V gene encodes CDR1 WNHNN and CDR2 SYGVQD (reference sequence). V was shortened by 2 bases and J by 1 base, with 14 bases between the two germline ends. This CDR3 is 16 amino acids long. This chain's CDR3 is CASSERPSPENTEAFF. In DNA form, the CDR3 reads TGCGCCAGCAGTGAGAGACCTTCTCCGGAGAACACTGAAGCTTTCTTT.

The gene calls are TRBV7-6 and TRBJ2-1, with TRBD2 identical over 7 bases. The ends lost 1 base at V and 7 bases at J; junction bases unmatched: 10. Germline V lookup: CDR1 SGHVS, CDR2 FNYEAQ. CDR3 length: 16 residues. The CDR3 DNA sequence: TGTGCCAGCAGCTTAGTTGGTGGCGGGAGCTCGAATGAGCAGTTCTTC. Translation: CASSLVGGGSSNEQFF.

The rearrangement uses TRBV6-5 and TRBJ2-7; D gene unclear. Germline V gives CDR1 MNHEY, CDR2 SVGAGI. The CDR3 consists of 14 residues. Deletions cut 6 bases from V and 0 bases from J, with 12 bases between. CDR3 DNA: TGTGCCAGCAGCTCCCGGGCGTACTCCTACGAGCAGTACTTC. It codes for CASSSRAYSYEQYF.

The rearrangement links TRBV27 to TRBJ2-1; 10 bases map to TRBD2. This CDR3 contains 18 residues. J gave up 0 bases and V 4 bases, and 9 bases lay outside the gene matches. From germline, CDR1 is MNHEY and CDR2 SMNVEV (reference sequence). The CDR3 sequence is CASSSRLAGLSSYNEQFF. In nucleotides, the CDR3 is TGTGCCAGCAGTTCCCGACTAGCGGGCCTGAGCTCCTACAATGAGCAGTTCTTC.

The chain carries TRBV19 and TRBJ1-3; D gene ambiguous. CDR3 length: 17 residues. V lost 0 bases and J lost 1, with 13 bases in between. Germline V CDR1 and CDR2: LNHDA, SQIVND (reference sequence). The chain's CDR3 is CASSIERQARSGNTIYF. The CDR3 coding sequence is TGTGCCAGTAGTATAGAAAGGCAGGCCAGATCTGGAAACACCATATATTTT.